The entry below gives a single T cell receptor beta chain sequence along with its context. What it binds is unknown. V shed 0 bases and J 6 bases; nucleotides not matched to a gene: 5. Looked up from germline, CDR1 is GTSNPN and CDR2 is SVGIG (reference sequence). The CDR3 has 13 amino acids. PCR employed 60 Vbeta and 13 Jbeta primers. Produced via immunoSEQ multiplex PCR; TCRdb's table is partial and in-frame only. Of approximately 33,000 clones listed, around 53% are singletons. This entry comes from a study of cytomegalovirus exposure and HLA in healthy donors. Findings and limits, study-wide: HLA alleles showed associations with around 15,000 TCR beta sequences in a later analysis, at a 0.05 false discovery rate. TCR beta V- and J-gene trimming, according to a later analysis, was linked to a missense DCLRE1C variant.

Material for sequencing was PBMCs. The sequence was obtained from a woman aged 40-49 years in good health and CMV-seropositive. The V call is TRBV30, the J call TRBJ2-7, with 7 bases that match TRBD1. CDR3 residues: CAWSVQGLGEQYF. In DNA, the CDR3 is TGTGCCTGGAGTGTACAGGGGTTAGGCGAGCAGTACTTC.